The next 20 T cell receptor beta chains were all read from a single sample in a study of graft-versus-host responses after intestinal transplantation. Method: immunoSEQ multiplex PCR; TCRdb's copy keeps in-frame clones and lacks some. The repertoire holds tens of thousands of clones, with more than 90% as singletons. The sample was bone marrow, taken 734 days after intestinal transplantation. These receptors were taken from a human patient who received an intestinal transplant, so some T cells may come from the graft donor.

The CDR3 loop reads CASSPQGGRNTGELFF. CDR3 coding DNA: TGTGCCAGCAGCCCCCAGGGGGGGCGGAACACCGGGGAGCTGTTTTTT. This chain uses TRBV4-2 with TRBJ2-2, with D possibly called TRBD1 or TRBD2 (7 bases each). The CDR3 covers 16 residues. CDR1 is LGHNA, CDR2 YNFKEQ, per germline. The V end lost 4 bases, the J end lost 1 base, and 13 bases lay between the germline ends.

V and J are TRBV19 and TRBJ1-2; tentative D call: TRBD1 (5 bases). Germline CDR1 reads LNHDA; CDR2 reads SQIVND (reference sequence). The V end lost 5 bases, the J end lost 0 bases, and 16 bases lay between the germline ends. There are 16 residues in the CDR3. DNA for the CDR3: TGTGCCAGTAGTCCAGAGACAGTTCCCACTAACTATGGCTACACCTTC. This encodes CASSPETVPTNYGYTF.

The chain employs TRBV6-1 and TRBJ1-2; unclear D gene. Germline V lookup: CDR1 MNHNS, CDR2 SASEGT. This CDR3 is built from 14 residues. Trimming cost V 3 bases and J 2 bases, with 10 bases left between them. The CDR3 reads CASSDPSLNYGYTF. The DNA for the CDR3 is TGTGCCAGCAGTGATCCGAGTCTCAACTATGGCTACACCTTC.

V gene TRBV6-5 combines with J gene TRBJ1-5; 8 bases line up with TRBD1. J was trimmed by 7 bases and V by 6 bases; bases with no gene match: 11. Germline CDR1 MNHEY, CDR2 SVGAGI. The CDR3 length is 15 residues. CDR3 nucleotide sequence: TGTGCCAGCAGCCGCGGACAGGGTGGTTGGCAGCCCCAGCATTTT. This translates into CASSRGQGGWQPQHF.

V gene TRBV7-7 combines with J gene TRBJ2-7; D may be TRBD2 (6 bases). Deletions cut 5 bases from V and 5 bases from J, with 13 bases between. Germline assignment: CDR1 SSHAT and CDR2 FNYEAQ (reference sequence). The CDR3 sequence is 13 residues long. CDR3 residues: CASSRVGEDEQYF. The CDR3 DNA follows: TGTGCCAGCAGCCGAGTCGGGGAGGACGAGCAGTACTTC.

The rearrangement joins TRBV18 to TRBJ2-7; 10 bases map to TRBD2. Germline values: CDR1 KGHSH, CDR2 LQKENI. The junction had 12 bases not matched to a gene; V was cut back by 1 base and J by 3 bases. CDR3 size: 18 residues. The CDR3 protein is CASSPLSLQRGGLYEQYF. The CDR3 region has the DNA TGTGCCAGCTCACCACTGTCACTCCAGCGGGGGGGACTCTACGAGCAGTACTTC.

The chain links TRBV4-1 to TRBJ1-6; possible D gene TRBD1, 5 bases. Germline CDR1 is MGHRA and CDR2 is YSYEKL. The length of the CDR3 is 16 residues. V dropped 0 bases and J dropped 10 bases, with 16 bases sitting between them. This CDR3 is CASSQDIRGVGSPLHF. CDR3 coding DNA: TGCGCCAGCAGCCAAGATATACGAGGGGTAGGATCACCCCTCCACTTT.

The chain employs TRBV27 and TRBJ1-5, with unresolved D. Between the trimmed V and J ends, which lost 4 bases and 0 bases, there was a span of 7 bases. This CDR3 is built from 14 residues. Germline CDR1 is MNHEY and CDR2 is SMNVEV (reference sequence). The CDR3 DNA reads TGTGCCAGCAGTTCGTTACTTAGCAATCAGCCCCAGCATTTT. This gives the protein CASSSLLSNQPQHF.

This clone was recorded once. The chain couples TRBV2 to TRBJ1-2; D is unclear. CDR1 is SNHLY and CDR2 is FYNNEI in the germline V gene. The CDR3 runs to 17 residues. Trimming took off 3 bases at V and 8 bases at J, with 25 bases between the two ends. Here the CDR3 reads CASSEVSVFRPVGGYTF. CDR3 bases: TGTGCCAGCAGTGAGGTGTCGGTCTTTCGGCCTGTGGGAGGCTACACCTTC.

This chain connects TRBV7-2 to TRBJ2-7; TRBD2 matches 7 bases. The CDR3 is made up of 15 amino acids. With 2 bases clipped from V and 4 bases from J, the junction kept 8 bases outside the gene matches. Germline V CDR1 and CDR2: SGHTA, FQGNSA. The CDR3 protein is CASSLNGGGSYEQYF. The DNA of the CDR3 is TGTGCCAGCAGCTTAAATGGCGGGGGTTCGTACGAGCAGTACTTC.

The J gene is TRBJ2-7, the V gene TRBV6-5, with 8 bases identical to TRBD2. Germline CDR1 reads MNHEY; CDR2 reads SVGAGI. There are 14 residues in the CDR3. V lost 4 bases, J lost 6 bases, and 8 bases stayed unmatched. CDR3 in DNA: TGTGCCAGCAGTTGGGGCGGGAGGCCCGCCGAGCAGTACTTC. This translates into CASSWGGRPAEQYF.

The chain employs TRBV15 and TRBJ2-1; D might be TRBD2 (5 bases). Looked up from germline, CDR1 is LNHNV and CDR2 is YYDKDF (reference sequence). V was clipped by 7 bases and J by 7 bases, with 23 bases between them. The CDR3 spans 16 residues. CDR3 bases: TGTGCCACCACACAAGATCGGGATGCCTTTAAGAATGAGCAGTTCTTC. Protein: CATTQDRDAFKNEQFF.

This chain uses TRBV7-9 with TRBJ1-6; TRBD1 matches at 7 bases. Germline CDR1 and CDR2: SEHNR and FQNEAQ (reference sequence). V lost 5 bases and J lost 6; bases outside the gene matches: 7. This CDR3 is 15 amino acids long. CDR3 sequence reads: CASSRPGQTNSPLHF. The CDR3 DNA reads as TGTGCCAGCAGCCGACCGGGACAGACTAATTCACCCCTCCACTTT.

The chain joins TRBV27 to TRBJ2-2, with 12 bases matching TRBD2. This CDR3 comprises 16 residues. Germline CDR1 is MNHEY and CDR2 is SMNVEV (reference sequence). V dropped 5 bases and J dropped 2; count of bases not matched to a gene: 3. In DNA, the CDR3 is TGTGCCAGCAGTCCTAGCGGGAGGGCCAACACCGGGGAGCTGTTTTTT. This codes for CASSPSGRANTGELFF.

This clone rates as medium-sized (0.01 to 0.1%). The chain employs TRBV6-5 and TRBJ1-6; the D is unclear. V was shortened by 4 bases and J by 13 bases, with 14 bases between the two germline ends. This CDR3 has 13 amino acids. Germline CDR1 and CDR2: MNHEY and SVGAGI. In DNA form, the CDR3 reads TGTGCCAGCAGTTTGTCCACCTACACTCCCCTCCACTTT. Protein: CASSLSTYTPLHF.

Here the CDR3 DNA reads TGTGCCAGCAGTTACTCGAGGGAAGGTAGGGGCTACACCTTC. It is translated as CASSYSREGRGYTF. V gene TRBV6-5 combines with J gene TRBJ1-2; D gene ambiguous. Germline CDR1 MNHEY, CDR2 SVGAGI. Trimming removed 0 bases at V and 8 bases at J, with 13 bases between. The CDR3 has 14 amino acids.

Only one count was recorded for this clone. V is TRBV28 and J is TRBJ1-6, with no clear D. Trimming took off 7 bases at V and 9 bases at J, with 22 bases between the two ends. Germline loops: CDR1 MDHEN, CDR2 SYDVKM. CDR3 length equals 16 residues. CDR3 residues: CASISLSFGLGSPLHF. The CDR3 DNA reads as TGTGCCAGCATTTCGTTGTCATTCGGCCTGGGTTCACCCCTCCACTTT.

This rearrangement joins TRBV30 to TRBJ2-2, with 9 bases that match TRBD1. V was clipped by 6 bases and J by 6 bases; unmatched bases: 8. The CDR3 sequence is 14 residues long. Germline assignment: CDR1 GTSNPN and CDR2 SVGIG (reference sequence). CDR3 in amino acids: CACRTGQGSGELFF. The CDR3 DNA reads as TGTGCCTGCCGGACGGGACAGGGATCCGGGGAGCTGTTTTTT.

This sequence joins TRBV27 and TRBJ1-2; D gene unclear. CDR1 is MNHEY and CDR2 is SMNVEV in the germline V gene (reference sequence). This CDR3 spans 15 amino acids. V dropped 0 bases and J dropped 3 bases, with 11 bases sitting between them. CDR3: CASSLSSGFYYGYTF. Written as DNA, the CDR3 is TGTGCCAGCAGTTTATCGTCCGGTTTTTACTATGGCTACACCTTC.

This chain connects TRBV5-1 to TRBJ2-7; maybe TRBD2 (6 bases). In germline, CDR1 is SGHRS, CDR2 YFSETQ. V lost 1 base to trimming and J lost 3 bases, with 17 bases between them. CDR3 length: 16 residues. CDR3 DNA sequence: TGCGCCAGCAGCTTGAATGGGGGGTCCACTAACTACGAGCAGTACTTC. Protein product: CASSLNGGSTNYEQYF.